One sample yielded the 10 T cell receptor beta chains listed below, sequenced in a study of blood T cell repertoires in COVID-19. Sequencing used immunoSEQ multiplex PCR; TCRdb keeps in-frame clones, though not all of them. The sample includes more than 200,000 clones, under 85% seen only once; the top ten take around 2%. Sequencing used PBMCs or T cells enriched from blood (not recorded which). The origin of the receptors is a man aged 55 to 70 who had recovered from COVID-19.

The rearrangement links TRBV19 to TRBJ1-6; D is ambiguous. This CDR3 spans 14 amino acids. With 1 base removed from V and 6 bases from J, the gap between germline ends came to 7 bases. Germline loops: CDR1 LNHDA, CDR2 SQIVND (reference sequence). CDR3 sequence: CASSIGLFNSPLHF. The CDR3 nucleotides are TGTGCCAGTAGTATAGGGCTGTTTAATTCACCCCTCCACTTT.

The chain joins TRBV7-2 to TRBJ2-3, with D unclear. This CDR3 has 15 residues. V was trimmed by 5 bases and J by 0 bases, leaving 12 bases between them. Looked up from germline, CDR1 is SGHTA and CDR2 is FQGNSA. The CDR3 nucleotides read TGTGCCAGCAGCGCCCTAGTTATCAGCACAGATACGCAGTATTTT. Residues: CASSALVISTDTQYF.

CDR3 DNA: TGTGCCAGCAGCTCGGGGAGGAGCACAGATACGCAGTATTTT. This gives the protein CASSSGRSTDTQYF. J is TRBJ2-3 and V is TRBV11-3, with D perhaps TRBD2 (6 bases). The V end lost 4 bases, the J end lost 0 bases, and 8 bases lay between the germline ends. Germline V gives CDR1 SGHNT, CDR2 YENEEA. The CDR3 sequence is 14 residues long.

This chain connects TRBV21-1 to TRBJ1-1. TRBV21-1 is labeled a pseudogene. This CDR3 has 16 residues. CDR3 sequence reads: CASSKGQGRADTEAFF. In DNA form, the CDR3 reads TGTGCCAGCAGCAAAGGCCAGGGGAGGGCGGACACTGAAGCTTTCTTT.

The CDR3 reads CASSFTGLETQYF. The CDR3 DNA follows: TGTGCCAGCAGCTTTACAGGGTTGGAGACCCAGTACTTC. The chain links TRBV6-2 or TRBV6-3 to TRBJ2-5; tentatively, D is TRBD1 (6 bases). CDR3 size: 13 residues. Looked up from germline, CDR1 is MNHEY and CDR2 is SVGEGT. V was pared by 6 bases and J by 5 bases, with 13 bases between.

The CDR3, as DNA: TGTGCCAGCAGGGGGAGTAACTCCTACGAGCAGTACTTC. Translating it yields CASRGSNSYEQYF. This sequence joins TRBV6-5 and TRBJ2-7; weak D call: TRBD2 (5 bases). Germline V gene data show CDR1 as MNHEY and CDR2 as SVGAGI. This CDR3 region has 13 residues. The V and J ends lost 6 bases and 0 bases respectively, with 9 bases between them.

Comments on this clone: Mismatch with germline at one junction end may stem from a read error. This chain uses TRBV6-1 with TRBJ2-1, with unresolved D. Germline CDR1 reads MNHNS; CDR2 reads SASEGT. The CDR3 is 11 amino acids. CDR3 residues: CASTEHNEQFF. In DNA form, the CDR3 reads TGTGCCAGCACTGAACATAATGAGCAGTTCTTC.

The J gene is TRBJ2-7, the V gene TRBV6-6; 8 bases map to TRBD1. Germline loops: CDR1 MNHNY, CDR2 SVGAGI (reference sequence). Trimming took 5 bases from V and 0 from J; bases not matched to a gene: 12. The CDR3 is 17 residues long. The CDR3 nucleotides are TGTGCCAGCAGTCAACTTCCACAGGGGGATTCCTCCTACGAGCAGTACTTC. It translates to CASSQLPQGDSSYEQYF.

CDR3 in amino acids: CASSPRGTGAIQPQHF. CDR3 DNA sequence: TGTGCCAGTAGTCCTCGTGGGACAGGGGCGATTCAGCCCCAGCATTTT. This chain connects TRBV19 to TRBJ1-5, with 10 bases lining up with TRBD1. From germline, CDR1 is LNHDA and CDR2 SQIVND (reference sequence). The CDR3 runs 16 residues. After removal of 5 bases from V and 6 bases from J, the junction contained 10 bases not matched to a gene.

This sequence joins TRBV3-1 (or the pseudogene TRBV3-2) and TRBJ1-6; D remains ambiguous. CDR1 is LGHDT and CDR2 is YNNKEL in the germline V gene (reference sequence). The length of the CDR3 is 14 residues. V lost 4 bases, J lost 7 bases, and 11 bases lay in between. The CDR3: CASSLGLRNSPLHF. CDR3 DNA: TGTGCCAGCAGCCTTGGTTTGAGGAATTCACCCCTCCACTTT.